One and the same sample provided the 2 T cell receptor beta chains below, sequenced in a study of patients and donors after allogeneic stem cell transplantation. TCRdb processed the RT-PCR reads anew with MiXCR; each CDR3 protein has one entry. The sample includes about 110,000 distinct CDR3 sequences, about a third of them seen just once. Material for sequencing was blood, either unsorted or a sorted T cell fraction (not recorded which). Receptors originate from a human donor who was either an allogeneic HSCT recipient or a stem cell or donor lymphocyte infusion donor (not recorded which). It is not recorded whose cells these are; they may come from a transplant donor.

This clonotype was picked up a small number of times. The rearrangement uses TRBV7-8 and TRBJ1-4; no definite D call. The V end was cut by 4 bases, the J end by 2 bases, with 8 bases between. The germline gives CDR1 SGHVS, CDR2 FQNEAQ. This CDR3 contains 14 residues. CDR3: CASSSQGTNEKLFF. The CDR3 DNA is TGTGCCAGCAGCTCGCAAGGCACTAATGAAAAACTGTTTTTT.

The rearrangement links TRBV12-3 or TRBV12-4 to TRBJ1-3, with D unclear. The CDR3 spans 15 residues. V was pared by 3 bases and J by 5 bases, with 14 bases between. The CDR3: CASSFSPTGRNTIYF. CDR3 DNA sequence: TGTGCCAGCAGTTTTTCCCCGACCGGGCGAAACACCATATATTTT.